The entry below describes one T cell receptor (beta chain). No antigen is known for it. V dropped 4 bases and J dropped 4 bases, with 13 bases sitting between them. The CDR3 is made up of 14 amino acids. This entry belongs to a study of blood T cells in healthy people across ages. Study conclusions and caveats: A strong correlation was seen between TCR beta diversity and naive T cell percentage.

A sample-barcoded 5' primer and a J-beta primer mix were used in a second PCR of roughly 6 to 11 cycles. MiXCR was run by TCRdb on the 5' RACE reads, yielding one entry per CDR3 protein. The profile shows hundreds of thousands of distinct CDR3 sequences, under 30% of them singletons. The data were also submitted as part of a second study, on T cells of mothers and their children. That investigation notes: Sequencing got over 9.5 million TCR beta CDR3 reads from each mother and several million from each child.

The receptor's source is a boy younger than 18 in good health. The chain employs TRBV12-3 or TRBV12-4 and TRBJ1-2; D is possibly TRBD1 (5 bases). Source material: blood. CDR3 amino acids: CASSWEGFTYGYTF. CDR3 DNA sequence: TGTGCCAGCAGTTGGGAGGGGTTTACCTATGGCTACACCTTC.